This T cell receptor (beta chain) was sequenced during a study of blood T cell repertoires in COVID-19. Study-wide background: The origin of the acute and convalescent COVID-19 samples was the United States, Italy and Spain.

The CDR3 sequence is 13 residues long. V lost 3 bases to trimming and J lost 4 bases, with 12 bases between them. The germline V gene has CDR1 DFQATT and CDR2 SNEGSKA (reference sequence). In its sample, this clone was seen a few times. While infection was still active, Seattle patients were enrolled and then followed longitudinally. Clones were sequenced by immunoSEQ multiplex PCR, and TCRdb holds only the in-frame ones, with some missing. This sample carries about 390,000 clones, more than 75% of them seen once, and the ten largest clones take 2.3%. The J gene is TRBJ1-1, the V gene TRBV20-1; D ambiguous. This clonotype was obtained from a woman between 55 and 75 years old with COVID-19, enrolled during active disease. Material for sequencing was peripheral blood. CDR3 in amino acids: CSASLPFSTEAFF. The CDR3 DNA follows: TGCAGTGCTAGTCTTCCTTTCTCCACTGAAGCTTTCTTT.